What follows is one TCR beta chain and its context. This entry comes from a study of cytomegalovirus exposure and HLA in healthy donors. The PCR used 60 Vbeta and 13 Jbeta primers. The method was immunoSEQ multiplex PCR; TCRdb's version includes in-frame clones alone and lacks a portion of them. The repertoire holds over 150,000 clones, roughly 80% seen once, with roughly 4.7% in the top ten. Germline assignment: CDR1 SEHNR and CDR2 FQNEAQ (reference sequence). The CDR3 spans 15 residues. The ends were cut back, 5 bases at V and 0 bases at J, with 11 bases in the middle. The V call is TRBV7-9, the J call TRBJ2-1; D not certain. The sequencing sample was made of PBMCs. This TCR came from a man aged 30 to 39 in good health and CMV-seronegative. The CDR3 DNA reads as TGTGCCAGCAGCCCCCAGGTTGGCTCCTACAATGAGCAGTTCTTC. It yields the protein CASSPQVGSYNEQFF. Combining the CDR3 with reference TRBV7-9 and TRBJ2-1 gives the whole variable domain DTGVSQNPRHKITKRGQNVTFRCDPISEHNRLYWYRQTLGQGPEFLTYFQNEAQLEKSRLLSDRFSAERPKGSFSTLEIQRTEQGDSAMYLCASSPQVGSYNEQFFGPGTRLTVL.